The entry below describes one T cell receptor beta chain. Deletions cut 8 bases from V and 4 bases from J, with 17 bases between. The V gene's germline CDR1 is MNHEY and CDR2 SVGAGI. The CDR3 runs 14 residues. These data originate in a study of blood T cell repertoires in COVID-19. Looking at the study overall: From T cells, B-cell-depleted T cells, or PBMCs came the material, which was cDNA or gDNA.

In the original analysis: Reference gene primer amplification yielded estimated nucleated cell counts. Profiling relied on immunoSEQ multiplex PCR, and the TCRdb table lists in-frame clones only, not all of them. V, J and clone size reflect that table, while D and trimming were determined from the DNA. The table has about 130,000 clones, 65% to 85% seen once. The sequence derives from a man aged 65 to 85 with acute or convalescent COVID-19. The V call is TRBV6-5, the J call TRBJ2-5, with D possibly TRBD1 on 5 matching bases. The sample taken for sequencing was peripheral blood. CDR3 nucleotide sequence: TGTGCCAGCGGATTACAGGCGGATCGAGAGACCCAGTACTTC. Translated: CASGLQADRETQYF.